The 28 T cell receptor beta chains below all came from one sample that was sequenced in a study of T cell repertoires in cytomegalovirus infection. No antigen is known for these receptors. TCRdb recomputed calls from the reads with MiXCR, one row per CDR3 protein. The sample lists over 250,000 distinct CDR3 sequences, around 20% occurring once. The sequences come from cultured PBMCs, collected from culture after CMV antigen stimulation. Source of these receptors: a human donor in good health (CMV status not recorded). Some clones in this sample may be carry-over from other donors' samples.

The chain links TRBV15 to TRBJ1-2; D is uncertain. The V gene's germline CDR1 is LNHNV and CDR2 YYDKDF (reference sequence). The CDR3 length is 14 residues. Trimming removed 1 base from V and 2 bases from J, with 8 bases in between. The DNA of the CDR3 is TGTGCCACCAGCAGAGGGTCCACCAACTATGGCTACACCTTC. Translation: CATSRGSTNYGYTF.

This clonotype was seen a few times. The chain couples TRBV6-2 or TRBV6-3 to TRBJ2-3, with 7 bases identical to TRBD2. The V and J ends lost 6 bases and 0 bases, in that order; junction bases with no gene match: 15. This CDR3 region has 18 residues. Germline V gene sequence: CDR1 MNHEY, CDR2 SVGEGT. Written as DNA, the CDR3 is TGTGCCAGCAGAAACGGACCTCAGCGGGAAGTTAGCACAGATACGCAGTATTTT. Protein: CASRNGPQREVSTDTQYF.

The CDR3 bases are TGTGCCATCGGCTCAGGCACTAGCGGATCGAACACCGGGGAGCTGTTTTTT. It is translated as CAIGSGTSGSNTGELFF. This chain joins TRBV10-3 and TRBJ2-2, with 8 bases fitting TRBD2. The CDR3 is 17 residues long. V lost 8 bases and J lost 0; bases outside the gene matches: 11. In germline, CDR1 is ENHRY, CDR2 SYGVKD.

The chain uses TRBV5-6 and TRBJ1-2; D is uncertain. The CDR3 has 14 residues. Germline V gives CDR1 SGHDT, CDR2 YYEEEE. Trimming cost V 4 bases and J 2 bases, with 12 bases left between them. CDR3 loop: CASSTDGRNYGYTF. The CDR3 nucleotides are TGTGCCAGCAGCACGGACGGCCGGAACTATGGCTACACCTTC.

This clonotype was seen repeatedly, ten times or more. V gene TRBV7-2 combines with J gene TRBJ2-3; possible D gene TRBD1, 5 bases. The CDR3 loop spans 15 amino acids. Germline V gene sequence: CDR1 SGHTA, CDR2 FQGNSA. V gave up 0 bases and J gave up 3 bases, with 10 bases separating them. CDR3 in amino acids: CASSLAVGATDTQYF. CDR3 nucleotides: TGTGCCAGCAGCTTAGCGGTAGGGGCGACAGATACGCAGTATTTT.

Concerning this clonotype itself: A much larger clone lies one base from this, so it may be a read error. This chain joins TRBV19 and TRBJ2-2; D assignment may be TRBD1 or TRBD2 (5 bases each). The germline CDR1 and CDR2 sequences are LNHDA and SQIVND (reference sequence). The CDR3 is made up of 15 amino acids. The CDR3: CASTQRQTNTGELLF. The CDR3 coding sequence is TGTGCCAGTACCCAGAGACAGACGAACACCGGGGAGCTGCTTTTT.

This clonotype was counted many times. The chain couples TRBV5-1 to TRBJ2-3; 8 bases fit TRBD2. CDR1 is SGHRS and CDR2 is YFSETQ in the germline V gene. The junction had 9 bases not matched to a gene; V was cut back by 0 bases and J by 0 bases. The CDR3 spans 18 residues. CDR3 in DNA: TGCGCCAGCAGCTTGGGATCCGGCGGGACTAGAAGCACAGATACGCAGTATTTT. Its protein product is CASSLGSGGTRSTDTQYF.

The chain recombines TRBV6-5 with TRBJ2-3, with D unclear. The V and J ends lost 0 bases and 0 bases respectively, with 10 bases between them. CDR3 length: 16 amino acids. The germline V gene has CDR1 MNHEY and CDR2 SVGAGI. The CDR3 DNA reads TGTGCCAGCAGTTACTCTCGGGTCAGCAGCACAGATACGCAGTATTTT. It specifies CASSYSRVSSTDTQYF.

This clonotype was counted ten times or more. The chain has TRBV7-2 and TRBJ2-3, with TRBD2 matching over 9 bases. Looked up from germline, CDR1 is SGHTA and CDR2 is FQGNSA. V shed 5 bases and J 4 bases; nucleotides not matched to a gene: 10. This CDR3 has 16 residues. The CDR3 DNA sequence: TGTGCCAGCAGCCTACAGGGAGCGGGAGGTTCAGATACGCAGTATTTT. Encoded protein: CASSLQGAGGSDTQYF.

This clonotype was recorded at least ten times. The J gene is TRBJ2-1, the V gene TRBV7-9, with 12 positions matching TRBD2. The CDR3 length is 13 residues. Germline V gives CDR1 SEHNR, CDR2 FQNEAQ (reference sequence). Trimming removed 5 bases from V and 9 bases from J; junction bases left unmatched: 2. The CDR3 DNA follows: TGTGCCAGCAGCCGGACTAGCGGGATTGAGCAGTTCTTC. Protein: CASSRTSGIEQFF.

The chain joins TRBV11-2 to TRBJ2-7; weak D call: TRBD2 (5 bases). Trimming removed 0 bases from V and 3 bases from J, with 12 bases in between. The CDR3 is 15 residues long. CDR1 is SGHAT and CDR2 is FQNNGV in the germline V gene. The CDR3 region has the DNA TGTGCCAGCAGCTTAGATGTCGGGGAATACTACGAGCAGTACTTC. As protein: CASSLDVGEYYEQYF.

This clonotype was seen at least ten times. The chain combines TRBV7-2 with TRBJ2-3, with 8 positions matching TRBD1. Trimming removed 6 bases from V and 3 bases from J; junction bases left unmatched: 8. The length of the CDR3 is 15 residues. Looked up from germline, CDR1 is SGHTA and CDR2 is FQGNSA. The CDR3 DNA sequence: TGTGCCAGCAGACCTACGAGGGACAGGACAGATACGCAGTATTTT. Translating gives CASRPTRDRTDTQYF.

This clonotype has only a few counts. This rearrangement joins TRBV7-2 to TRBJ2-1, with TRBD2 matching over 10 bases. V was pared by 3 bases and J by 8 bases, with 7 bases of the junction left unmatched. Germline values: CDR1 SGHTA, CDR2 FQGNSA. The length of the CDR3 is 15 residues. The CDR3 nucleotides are TGTGCCAGCAGCTTTCTAGCGGGAGAAGTCTATGAGCAGTTCTTC. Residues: CASSFLAGEVYEQFF.

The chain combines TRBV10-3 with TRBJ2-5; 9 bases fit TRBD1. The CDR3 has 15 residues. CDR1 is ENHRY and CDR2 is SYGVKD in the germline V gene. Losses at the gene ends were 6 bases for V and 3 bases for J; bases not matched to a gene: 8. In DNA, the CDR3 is TGTGCCATCAGGAGTGACGGACAGGGGAAAGAGACCCAGTACTTC. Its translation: CAIRSDGQGKETQYF.

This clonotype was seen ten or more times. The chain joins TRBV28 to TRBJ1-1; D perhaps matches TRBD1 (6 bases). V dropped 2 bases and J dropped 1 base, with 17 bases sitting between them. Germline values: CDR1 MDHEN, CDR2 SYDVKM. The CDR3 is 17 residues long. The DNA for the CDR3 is TGTGCCAGCAGTTTACAAGTACTTTTAGGGGGGAACACTGAAGCTTTCTTT. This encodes CASSLQVLLGGNTEAFF.

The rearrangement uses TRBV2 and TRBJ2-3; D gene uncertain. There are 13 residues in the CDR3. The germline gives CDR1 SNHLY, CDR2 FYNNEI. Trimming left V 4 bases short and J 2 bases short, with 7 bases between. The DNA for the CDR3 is TGTGCCAGCAGTGTTTACATCACAGATACGCAGTATTTT. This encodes CASSVYITDTQYF.

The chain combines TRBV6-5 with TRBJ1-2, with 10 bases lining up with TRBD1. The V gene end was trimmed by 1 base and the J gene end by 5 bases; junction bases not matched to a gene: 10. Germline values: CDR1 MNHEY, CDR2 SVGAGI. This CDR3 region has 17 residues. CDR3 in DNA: TGTGCCAGCAGTTACTACAACAGAGGACAGGGGGGTTATGGCTACACCTTC. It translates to CASSYYNRGQGGYGYTF.

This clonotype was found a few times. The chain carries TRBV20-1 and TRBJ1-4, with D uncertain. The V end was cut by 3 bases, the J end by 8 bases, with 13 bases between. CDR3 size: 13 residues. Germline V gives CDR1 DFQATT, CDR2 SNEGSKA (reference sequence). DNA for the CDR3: TGCAGTGCTAGTGATTCCTCCGGAGAAAAACTGTTTTTT. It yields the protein CSASDSSGEKLFF.

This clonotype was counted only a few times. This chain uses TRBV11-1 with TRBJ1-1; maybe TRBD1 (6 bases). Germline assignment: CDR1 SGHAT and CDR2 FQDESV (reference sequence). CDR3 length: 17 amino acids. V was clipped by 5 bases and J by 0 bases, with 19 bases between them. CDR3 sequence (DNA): TGTGCCAGCAGCCGTGGGAGCAGGGGTTTTATGAACACTGAAGCTTTCTTT. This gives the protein CASSRGSRGFMNTEAFF.

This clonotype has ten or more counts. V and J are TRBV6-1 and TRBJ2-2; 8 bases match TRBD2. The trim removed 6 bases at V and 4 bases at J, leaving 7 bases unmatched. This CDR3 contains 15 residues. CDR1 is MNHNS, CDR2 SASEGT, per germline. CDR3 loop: CASRTGLAITGELFF. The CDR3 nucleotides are TGTGCCAGCAGAACAGGACTAGCAATCACCGGGGAGCTGTTTTTT.

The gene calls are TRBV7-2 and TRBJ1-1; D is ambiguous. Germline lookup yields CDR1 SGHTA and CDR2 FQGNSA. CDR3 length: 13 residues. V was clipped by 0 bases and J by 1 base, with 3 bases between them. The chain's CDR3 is CASSLAWNTEAFF. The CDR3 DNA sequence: TGTGCCAGCAGCTTAGCTTGGAACACTGAAGCTTTCTTT.

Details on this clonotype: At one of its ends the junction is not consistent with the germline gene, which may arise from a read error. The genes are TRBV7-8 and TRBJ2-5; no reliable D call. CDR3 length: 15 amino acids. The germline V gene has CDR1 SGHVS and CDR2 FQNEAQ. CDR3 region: CACSLDSGLGETQYF. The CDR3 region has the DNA TGTGCCTGCAGCTTAGATTCCGGGTTAGGCGAGACCCAGTACTTC. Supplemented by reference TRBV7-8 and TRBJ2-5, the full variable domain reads GAGVSQSPRYKVAKRGQDVALRCDPISGHVSLFWYQQALGQGPEFLTYFQNEAQLDKSGLPSDRFFAERPEGSVSTLKIQRTQQEDSAVYLCACSLDSGLGETQYFGPGTRLLVL.

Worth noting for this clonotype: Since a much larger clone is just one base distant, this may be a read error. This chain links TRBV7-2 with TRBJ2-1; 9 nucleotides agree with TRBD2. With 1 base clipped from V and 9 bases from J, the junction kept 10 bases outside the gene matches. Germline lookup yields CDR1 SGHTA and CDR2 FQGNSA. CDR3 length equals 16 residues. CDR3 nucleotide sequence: TGTGCCAGCAGCTTAGTCGCTAGCGGGAAGTCAGTTGAGCAGTTCTTC. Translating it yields CASSLVASGKSVEQFF.

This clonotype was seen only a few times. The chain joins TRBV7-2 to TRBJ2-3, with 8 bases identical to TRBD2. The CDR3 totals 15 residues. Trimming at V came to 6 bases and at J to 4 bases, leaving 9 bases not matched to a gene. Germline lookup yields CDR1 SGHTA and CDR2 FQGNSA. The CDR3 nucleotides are TGTGCCAGCAGTTTCTCGGGAGGGATGGCAGATACGCAGTATTTT. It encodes CASSFSGGMADTQYF.

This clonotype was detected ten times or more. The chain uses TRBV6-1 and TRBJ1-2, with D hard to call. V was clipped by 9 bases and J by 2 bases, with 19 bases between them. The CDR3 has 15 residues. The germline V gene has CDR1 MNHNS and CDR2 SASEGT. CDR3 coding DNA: TGTGCCAGTTGCCGGGGAGGGCCTCCGAACTATGGCTACACCTTC. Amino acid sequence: CASCRGGPPNYGYTF.

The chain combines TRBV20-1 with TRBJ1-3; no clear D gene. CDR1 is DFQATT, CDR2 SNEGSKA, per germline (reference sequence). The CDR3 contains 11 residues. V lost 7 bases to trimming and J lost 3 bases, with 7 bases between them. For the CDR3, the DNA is TGCAGTGTTCCCCATGGAAACACCATATATTTT. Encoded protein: CSVPHGNTIYF.

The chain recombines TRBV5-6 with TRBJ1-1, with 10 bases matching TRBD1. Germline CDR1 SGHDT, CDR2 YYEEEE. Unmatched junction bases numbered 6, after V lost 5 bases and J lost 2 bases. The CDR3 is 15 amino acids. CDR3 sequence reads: CASRGQGSPNTEAFF. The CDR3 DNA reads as TGTGCCAGCAGGGGACAGGGGTCCCCAAACACTGAAGCTTTCTTT.

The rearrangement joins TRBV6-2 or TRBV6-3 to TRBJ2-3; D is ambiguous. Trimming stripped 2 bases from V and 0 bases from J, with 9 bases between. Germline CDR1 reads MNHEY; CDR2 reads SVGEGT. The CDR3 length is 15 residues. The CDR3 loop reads CASSYDLSSTDTQYF. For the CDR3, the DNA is TGTGCCAGCAGTTACGACTTATCTAGCACAGATACGCAGTATTTT.